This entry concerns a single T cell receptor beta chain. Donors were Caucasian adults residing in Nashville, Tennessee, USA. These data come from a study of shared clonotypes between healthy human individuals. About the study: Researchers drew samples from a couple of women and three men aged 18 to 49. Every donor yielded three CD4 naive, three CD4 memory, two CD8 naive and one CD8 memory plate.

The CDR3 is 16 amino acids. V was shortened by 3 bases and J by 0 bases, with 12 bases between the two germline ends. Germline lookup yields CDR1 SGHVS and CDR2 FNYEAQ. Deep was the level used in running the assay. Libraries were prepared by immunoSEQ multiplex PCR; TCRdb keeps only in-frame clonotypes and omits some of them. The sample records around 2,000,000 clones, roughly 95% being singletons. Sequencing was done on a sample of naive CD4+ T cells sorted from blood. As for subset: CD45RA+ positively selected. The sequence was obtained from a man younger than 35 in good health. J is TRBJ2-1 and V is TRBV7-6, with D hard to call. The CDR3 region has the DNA TGTGCCAGCAGCTTGAATCCCCCGAGCTCCTACAATGAGCAGTTCTTC. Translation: CASSLNPPSSYNEQFF.